This T cell receptor beta chain was sequenced for a study of post-analysis software for immune sequencing data. Study background: Some patients lacked subtype; others had relapsing-remitting, secondary progressive or progressive-relapsing disease.

Losses at the gene ends were 5 bases for V and 5 bases for J; bases not matched to a gene: 5. There are 12 residues in the CDR3. The germline V gene has CDR1 SQVTM and CDR2 ANQGSEA. Overall study results and limits: The F measure placed samples prepared in the same batch into strongly shared clusters. The five TRBV segments detected at higher frequency in patients than in controls included TRBV5-6, TRBV5-1 and TRBV20-1.

Unique molecular identifiers had been added to the TCR beta cDNA libraries. In TCRdb, the PCR reads were re-called with MiXCR into one record per CDR3 protein. The sample has over 700,000 distinct CDR3 sequences, roughly 30% seen once. Comment on this clonotype: The antigen remains undetermined.

The source is a girl aged 10-17 years with multiple sclerosis. Input material: blood. The chain joins TRBV29-1 to TRBJ1-1, with 7 positions matching TRBD1. The CDR3 DNA follows: TGCAGCGTTAATCGACAGGGAACTGAAGCTTTCTTT. This translates into CSVNRQGTEAFF.